The 28 T cell receptor beta chains given below trace back to one sample, sequenced in a study of T-cell reconstitution after alpha-beta-depleted transplantation in children. Construction of the TCRbeta library involved unique molecular identifiers. Each CDR3 protein gets one entry after TCRdb re-called the PCR reads with MiXCR. The repertoire holds fewer than 450,000 distinct CDR3 sequences, with 15% to 20% as singletons. The sample here was PBMCs, mostly from graft donor cells, taken 360 days after TCRalphabeta/CD19-depleted stem cell transplant. The source is a male patient between 2 and 15 years old who had a stem cell transplant for acute lymphoblastic leukemia, so the T cells may come from the graft donor.

This chain links TRBV4-3 with TRBJ2-1, with unresolved D. CDR3 length equals 15 residues. Germline lookup yields CDR1 LGHNA and CDR2 YSLEER. V shed 1 base and J shed 2 bases, with 9 bases lying between them. CDR3 loop: CASSQVERPYNEQFF. The CDR3 DNA reads TGCGCCAGCAGCCAAGTTGAGAGACCCTACAATGAGCAGTTCTTC.

This rearrangement joins TRBV7-2 to TRBJ2-5; no definite D call. Germline V gives CDR1 SGHTA, CDR2 FQGNSA. V shed 1 base and J shed 2 bases, with 8 bases lying between them. The CDR3 has 14 amino acids. The CDR3 DNA is TGTGCCAGCAGCTTAGATCCAGCGCAAGAGACCCAGTACTTC. It yields the protein CASSLDPAQETQYF.

This rearrangement joins TRBV9 to TRBJ2-1, with 10 bases fitting TRBD2. The junction had 6 bases not matched to a gene; V was cut back by 0 bases and J by 3 bases. The CDR3 spans 17 residues. Germline CDR1 reads SGDLS; CDR2 reads YYNGEE. CDR3 coding DNA: TGTGCCAGCAGCGTAGGCCCCAGACTAGCGGGCTACAATGAGCAGTTCTTC. Translating gives CASSVGPRLAGYNEQFF.

In this sample, this clonotype turned up a few times. V usage is TRBV28 and J usage is TRBJ2-1, with D hard to call. This CDR3 spans 18 amino acids. CDR1 is MDHEN and CDR2 is SYDVKM in the germline V gene. V lost 2 bases, J lost 6 bases, and 23 bases lay in between. CDR3 amino acids: CASSLPPLPPKVPNEQFF. DNA for the CDR3: TGTGCCAGCAGTTTACCCCCCCTCCCCCCAAAGGTCCCCAATGAGCAGTTCTTC.

This rearrangement joins TRBV7-9 to TRBJ2-1; D is perhaps TRBD2 (6 bases). Trimming stripped 5 bases from V and 4 bases from J, with 15 bases between. Germline V gene sequence: CDR1 SEHNR, CDR2 FQNEAQ (reference sequence). The CDR3 runs to 15 residues. CDR3 coding DNA: TGTGCCAGCAGCCCTCTAGCGTCGAGGTACAATGAGCAGTTCTTC. This translates into CASSPLASRYNEQFF.

This clonotype showed up just a few times. The V call is TRBV20-1, the J call TRBJ2-3; the D gene is possibly TRBD2 (5 bases). Germline V gene sequence: CDR1 DFQATT, CDR2 SNEGSKA (reference sequence). V lost 3 bases and J 2 bases, leaving 9 bases between the germline ends. This CDR3 is built from 13 residues. The CDR3 DNA reads TGCAGTGCTAGCGGGATAATCACAGATACGCAGTATTTT. This encodes CSASGIITDTQYF.

V gene TRBV20-1 combines with J gene TRBJ2-7, with a weak D call TRBD1 (5 bases). CDR3 length: 15 residues. The V and J ends lost 0 bases and 3 bases respectively, with 15 bases between them. Germline loops: CDR1 DFQATT, CDR2 SNEGSKA (reference sequence). The CDR3 reads CSARDRDRESYEQYF. In DNA, the CDR3 is TGCAGTGCTAGAGACAGAGACAGAGAGAGCTACGAGCAGTACTTC.

This clonotype was seen many times. The chain joins TRBV5-1 to TRBJ2-1, with 12 bases matching TRBD2. The V gene end was trimmed by 0 bases and the J gene end by 6 bases; junction bases not matched to a gene: 10. The CDR3 is 18 amino acids. CDR1 and CDR2 from the germline V gene are SGHRS and YFSETQ. This CDR3 is CASSLVWLAGGRTNEQFF. The CDR3 bases are TGCGCCAGCAGCTTGGTCTGGCTAGCGGGAGGGAGAACCAATGAGCAGTTCTTC.

The V and J genes are TRBV5-4 and TRBJ2-3, with 7 nucleotides matching TRBD1. J lost 4 bases, V lost 3 bases, and 14 bases had no gene match. Germline V CDR1 and CDR2: SGHNT, YYREEE (reference sequence). CDR3 length equals 17 residues. CDR3 DNA: TGTGCCAGCAGCTCCCTTAAAATGACAGGGAGTCCAGATACGCAGTATTTT. Translating it yields CASSSLKMTGSPDTQYF.

This clonotype was seen a handful of times. The V gene is TRBV4-2, the J gene TRBJ2-3; D is ambiguous. CDR1 and CDR2 from the germline V gene are LGHNA and YNFKEQ. V was pared by 0 bases and J by 2 bases, with 12 bases between. CDR3 length: 16 amino acids. This chain's CDR3 is CASSQEWSTHTDTQYF. CDR3 in DNA: TGTGCCAGCAGCCAAGAGTGGAGTACACACACAGATACGCAGTATTTT.

This clonotype turned up a few times. The chain recombines TRBV15 with TRBJ2-5; TRBD2 aligns across 9 bases. Trimming removed 0 bases from V and 4 bases from J; junction bases left unmatched: 12. Germline values: CDR1 LNHNV, CDR2 YYDKDF (reference sequence). This CDR3 has 18 residues. CDR3 sequence (DNA): TGTGCCACCAGCAGAGATATGGCGGGGACTAGCCAGGTAGAGACCCAGTACTTC. Amino acids: CATSRDMAGTSQVETQYF.

This clonotype was counted a few times. CDR3 in amino acids: CASSPYISRTGNQETQYF. DNA for the CDR3: TGTGCCAGCAGTCCCTATATTTCCCGGACAGGGAACCAAGAGACCCAGTACTTC. The chain carries TRBV27 and TRBJ2-5, with TRBD1 matching over 8 bases. There are 18 residues in the CDR3. Looked up from germline, CDR1 is MNHEY and CDR2 is SMNVEV (reference sequence). The J segment lost 0 bases and the V segment lost 5 bases, leaving 14 bases of the junction unmatched.

The chain joins TRBV10-3 to TRBJ2-3; D unclear. The length of the CDR3 is 13 residues. Deletions cut 2 bases from V and 5 bases from J, with 8 bases between. Germline loops: CDR1 ENHRY, CDR2 SYGVKD. Here the CDR3 reads CAISEKNRDTQYF. CDR3 DNA sequence: TGTGCCATCAGTGAGAAGAACCGAGATACGCAGTATTTT.

This rearrangement joins TRBV7-2 to TRBJ2-5; possible D gene TRBD2, 6 bases. The CDR3 loop spans 16 amino acids. Germline CDR1 and CDR2: SGHTA and FQGNSA. V gave up 8 bases and J gave up 6 bases, with 25 bases separating them. CDR3 sequence reads: CASRTGPRVGGKTQYF. The CDR3, as DNA: TGTGCCAGCCGGACGGGCCCTCGGGTTGGGGGGAAGACCCAGTACTTC.

In DNA, the CDR3 is TGTGCCAGCAGCTTTGGGACCCTTAAATGGGGGTTCAATCAGCCCCAGCATTTT. It codes for CASSFGTLKWGFNQPQHF. V gene TRBV7-8 combines with J gene TRBJ1-5; tentative D call: TRBD1 (5 bases). There are 18 residues in the CDR3. Trimming removed 3 bases from V and 3 bases from J, with 21 bases in between. Germline CDR1 reads SGHVS; CDR2 reads FQNEAQ.

This clonotype has at least ten counts. The CDR3 loop is CAISERRGVGETQYF. The CDR3 bases are TGTGCCATCAGTGAACGAAGGGGCGTCGGAGAGACCCAGTACTTC. The genes are TRBV10-3 and TRBJ2-5; D is possibly TRBD1 (5 bases). The CDR3 sequence is 15 residues long. V was shortened by 3 bases and J by 4 bases, with 15 bases between the two germline ends. CDR1 is ENHRY and CDR2 is SYGVKD in the germline V gene.

The rearrangement uses TRBV12-3 or TRBV12-4 and TRBJ2-1, with D perhaps matching TRBD2 (6 bases). Trimming pared 6 bases from V and 4 bases from J, leaving 10 bases between. The length of the CDR3 is 13 residues. CDR3 nucleotide sequence: TGTGCCAGCAGACCGGGACTTTACAATGAGCAGTTCTTC. As protein: CASRPGLYNEQFF.

The sample holds many counts of this clonotype. The chain carries TRBV5-1 and TRBJ2-2; D gene ambiguous. The CDR3 covers 14 residues. V was clipped by 5 bases and J by 1 base, with 9 bases between them. CDR1 is SGHRS and CDR2 is YFSETQ in the germline V gene. The CDR3: CASRSWRNTGELFF. The CDR3 region has the DNA TGCGCCAGCAGGTCTTGGAGGAACACCGGGGAGCTGTTTTTT.

The CDR3 DNA reads as TGCAGTGCCGAGCCCCGGAGCTCCTACAATGAGCAGTTCTTC. The encoded protein is CSAEPRSSYNEQFF. The genes are TRBV20-1 and TRBJ2-1; D uncertain. With 6 bases removed from V and 0 bases from J, the gap between germline ends came to 12 bases. Looked up from germline, CDR1 is DFQATT and CDR2 is SNEGSKA (reference sequence). The CDR3 spans 14 residues.

The chain combines TRBV7-6 with TRBJ2-3; D is perhaps TRBD2 (6 bases). The germline V gene has CDR1 SGHVS and CDR2 FNYEAQ. The length of the CDR3 is 12 residues. Trimming shortened V by 6 bases and J by 6 bases, and 10 bases separated the two germline ends. In DNA form, the CDR3 reads TGTGCCAGCAGTAAGACTAGGGATACGCAGTATTTT. Protein: CASSKTRDTQYF.

This clonotype came up a few times. The V gene is TRBV4-3, the J gene TRBJ2-1; D uncertain. This CDR3 is 13 amino acids long. Between the trimmed V and J ends, which lost 1 base and 8 bases, there was a span of 9 bases. Germline loops: CDR1 LGHNA, CDR2 YSLEER. CDR3 loop: CASSQGLFDEQFF. The DNA for the CDR3 is TGCGCCAGCAGCCAAGGGCTGTTTGATGAGCAGTTCTTC.

This clonotype was picked up many times. This CDR3 is CASSGSRVVGELFF. The CDR3, as DNA: TGTGCCAGCAGCGGAAGTAGGGTCGTCGGGGAGCTGTTTTTT. V gene TRBV9 combines with J gene TRBJ2-2; D unclear. There are 14 residues in the CDR3. Trimming pared 3 bases from V and 7 bases from J, leaving 13 bases between. Germline loops: CDR1 SGDLS, CDR2 YYNGEE.

This clonotype was counted a few times. The chain employs TRBV3-1 and TRBJ2-4; possibly TRBD2 for D (6 bases). V gave up 4 bases and J gave up 3 bases, with 28 bases separating them. Looked up from germline, CDR1 is LGHDT and CDR2 is YNNKEL (reference sequence). The length of the CDR3 is 20 residues. CDR3 DNA: TGTGCCAGCAGCCCAGTCCCAGACTTGGTGGGAGGTCGGGTCAAAAACATTCAGTACTTC. Its protein product is CASSPVPDLVGGRVKNIQYF.

The chain couples TRBV20-1 to TRBJ1-2; a possible D gene is TRBD1 (5 bases). The CDR3 has 14 residues. Germline V lookup: CDR1 DFQATT, CDR2 SNEGSKA (reference sequence). Trimming removed 3 bases at V and 2 bases at J, with 13 bases between. The CDR3 reads CSARAGRQNYGYTF. The CDR3 DNA reads as TGCAGTGCTAGGGCAGGGAGGCAGAACTATGGCTACACCTTC.

This clonotype occurred many times. The rearrangement links TRBV2 to TRBJ2-1; the D gene is possibly TRBD1 (6 bases). Deletions cut 8 bases from V and 4 bases from J, with 6 bases between. Germline V CDR1 and CDR2: SNHLY, FYNNEI. There are 11 residues in the CDR3. As DNA, the CDR3 is TGTGCCAGCCAGGGGTACAATGAGCAGTTCTTC. Its translation is CASQGYNEQFF.

Remarks on this clonotype: A much more abundant neighbour one base away suggests this may be a read error. The chain joins TRBV5-1 to TRBJ2-3, with 7 bases matching TRBD1. CDR1 is SGHRS, CDR2 YFSETQ, per germline. The length of the CDR3 is 17 residues. The CDR3: CASSFGQGESRTDAQYF. The CDR3 coding sequence is TGCGCCAGCAGCTTCGGGCAGGGGGAATCCCGCACAGATGCGCAGTATTTT.

This clonotype was observed many times. The chain is built from TRBV12-3 or TRBV12-4 and TRBJ2-3; possibly TRBD1 for D (6 bases). Trimming took 6 bases from V and 2 from J, leaving 15 bases between them. The CDR3 loop spans 15 amino acids. CDR3 sequence (DNA): TGTGCCAGCAGACTCACAGGGTGGAACACAGATACGCAGTATTTT. It specifies CASRLTGWNTDTQYF.

This chain uses TRBV28 with TRBJ2-7; D gene ambiguous. V was pared by 5 bases and J by 6 bases, with 14 bases between. The CDR3 loop spans 13 amino acids. In germline, CDR1 is MDHEN, CDR2 SYDVKM. CDR3 DNA sequence: TGTGCCAGCAGTATCACCGCGAGGTGCGAGCAGTACTTC. Translating it yields CASSITARCEQYF. The full variable domain, with the rest looked up from reference TRBV28 and TRBJ2-7, is DVKVTQSSRYLVKRTGEKVFLECVQDMDHENMFWYRQDPGLGLRLIYFSYDVKMKEKGDIPEGYSVSREKKERFSLILESASTNQTSMYLCASSITARCEQYFGPGTRLTVT.